This T cell receptor (beta chain) stems from a study of naive and memory T cell subsets. Study-level points and caveats: TCR transcript changes with activation or differentiation may affect this RNA method.

This clonotype has a handful of counts. Its antigen is still unknown. Per the germline V gene, CDR1 is DFQATT and CDR2 is SNEGSKA (reference sequence). The CDR3 totals 12 residues. V lost 6 bases and J lost 3; bases outside the gene matches: 4. TCR cDNA received a 3' ligated oligonucleotide that carried a UMI. Whole blood, about 2.5 ml, came from adult healthy volunteers. Cells were not sorted; total RNA input targeted 1 to 1000 ng. Four PCR rounds used nested alpha and beta constant region primers plus the SP2 primer. TCRdb itself ran the 5' RACE reads through MiXCR, one entry per CDR3 protein. The sample shows more than 60,000 distinct CDR3 sequences, roughly 8.1% of them seen only once.

This clonotype originated in a female donor in good health. The V call is TRBV20-1, the J call TRBJ2-7; 8 bases map to TRBD1. CDR3 region: CSAGQGIYEQYF. The CDR3 DNA follows: TGCAGTGCAGGACAGGGAATCTACGAGCAGTACTTC.